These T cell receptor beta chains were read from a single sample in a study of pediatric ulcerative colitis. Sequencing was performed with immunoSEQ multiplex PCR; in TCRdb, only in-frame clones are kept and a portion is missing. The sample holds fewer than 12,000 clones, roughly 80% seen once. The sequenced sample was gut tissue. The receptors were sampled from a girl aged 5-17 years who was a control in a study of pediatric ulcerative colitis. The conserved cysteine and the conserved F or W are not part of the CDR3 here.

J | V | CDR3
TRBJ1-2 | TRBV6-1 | AISDPEAGNYGYT
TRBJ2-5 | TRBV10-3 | AISEHGVGDRETQY
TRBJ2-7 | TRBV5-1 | ASSFKPGQDNSYEQY
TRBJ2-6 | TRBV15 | ATSSPGTKAPSGANVLT
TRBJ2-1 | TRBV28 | ASSLEWEQF
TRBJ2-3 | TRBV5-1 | ASSRAEFTDTQY
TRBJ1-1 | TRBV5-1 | ASSLAWAGSEAF
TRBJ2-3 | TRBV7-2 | ASSPRTSGVDTQY
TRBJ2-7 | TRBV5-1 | ASSPPIPLGTSVPYEQY
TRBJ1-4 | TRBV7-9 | ASSLVGGEKLF
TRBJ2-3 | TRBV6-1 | ASSAWADTQY
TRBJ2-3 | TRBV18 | ASSQGASGTDTQY
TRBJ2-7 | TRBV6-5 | ASSRGKIYEQY
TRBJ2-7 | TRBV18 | ASSSGTSGRHSYEQY
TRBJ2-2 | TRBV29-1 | SVEQRGNTGELF
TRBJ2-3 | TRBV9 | ASSGGTSGSGDTQY
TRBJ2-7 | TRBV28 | ASTRRGEQY
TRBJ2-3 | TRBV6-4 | ASSMTSGSTDTQY
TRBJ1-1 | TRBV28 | ASPPPQEGRMGNTEAF